This T cell receptor (beta chain) is from a study of T cell repertoires in cytomegalovirus infection. The V end lost 0 bases, the J end lost 7 bases, and 12 bases lay between the germline ends. This CDR3 spans 14 amino acids. In germline, CDR1 is LGHNA, CDR2 YSLEER. MiXCR, applied by TCRdb to the reads, yields one record per CDR3 protein. The sample consists of approximately 180,000 distinct CDR3 sequences, less than 9.5% of them appearing once. This clonotype was detected many times. The TCR was taken from a human donor in good health (CMV status not recorded). Some clones in this sample may be carry-over from other donors' samples. The chain is built from TRBV4-3 and TRBJ1-1; unclear D gene. Sequences were obtained from PBMCs. The CDR3 nucleotides are TGCGCCAGCAGCCAAGATGGAGGAAAACATGAAGCTTTCTTT. Encoded protein: CASSQDGGKHEAFF.